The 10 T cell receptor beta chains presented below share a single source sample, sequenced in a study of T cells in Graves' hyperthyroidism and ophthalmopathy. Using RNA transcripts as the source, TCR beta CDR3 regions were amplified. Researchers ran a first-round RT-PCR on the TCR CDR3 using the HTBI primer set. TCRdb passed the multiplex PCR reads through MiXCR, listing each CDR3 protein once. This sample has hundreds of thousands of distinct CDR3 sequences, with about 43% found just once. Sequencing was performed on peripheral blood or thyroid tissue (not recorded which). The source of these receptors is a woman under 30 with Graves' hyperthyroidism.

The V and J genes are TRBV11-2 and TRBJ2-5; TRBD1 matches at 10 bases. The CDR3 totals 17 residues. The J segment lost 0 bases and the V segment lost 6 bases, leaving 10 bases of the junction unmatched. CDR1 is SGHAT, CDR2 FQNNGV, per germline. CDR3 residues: CASRSPRQGANQETQYF. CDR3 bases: TGTGCCAGCAGATCCCCGAGACAGGGGGCAAACCAAGAGACCCAGTACTTC.

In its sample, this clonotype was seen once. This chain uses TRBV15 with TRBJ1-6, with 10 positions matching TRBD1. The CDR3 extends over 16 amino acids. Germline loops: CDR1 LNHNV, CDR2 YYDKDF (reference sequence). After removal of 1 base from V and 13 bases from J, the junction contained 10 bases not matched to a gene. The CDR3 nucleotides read TGTGCCACCAGCAGAGTGACGACAGGGGGCTATCAGCCCCTCCACTTT. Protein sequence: CATSRVTTGGYQPLHF.

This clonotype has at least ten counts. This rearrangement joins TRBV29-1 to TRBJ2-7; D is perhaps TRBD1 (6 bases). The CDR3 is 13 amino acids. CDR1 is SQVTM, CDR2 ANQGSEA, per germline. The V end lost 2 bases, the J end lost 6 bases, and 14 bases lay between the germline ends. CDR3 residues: CSVEFGTPLEQYF. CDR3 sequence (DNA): TGCAGCGTTGAATTCGGGACACCCCTCGAGCAGTACTTC.

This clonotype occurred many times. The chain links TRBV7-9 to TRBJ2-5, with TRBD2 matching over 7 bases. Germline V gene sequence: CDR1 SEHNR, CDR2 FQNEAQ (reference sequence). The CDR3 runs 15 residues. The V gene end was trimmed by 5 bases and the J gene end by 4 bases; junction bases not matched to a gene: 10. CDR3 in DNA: TGTGCCAGCAGCACACTAGCGCCGGGTCGAGAGACCCAGTACTTC. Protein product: CASSTLAPGRETQYF.

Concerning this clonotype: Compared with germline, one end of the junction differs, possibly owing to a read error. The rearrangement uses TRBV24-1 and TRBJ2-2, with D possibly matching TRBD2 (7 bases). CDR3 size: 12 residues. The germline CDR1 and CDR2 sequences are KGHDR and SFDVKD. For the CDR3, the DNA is TGTGCCACCAGTGATTTGCTGGGGGGGGCTGTTTTT. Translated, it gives CATSDLLGGAVF.

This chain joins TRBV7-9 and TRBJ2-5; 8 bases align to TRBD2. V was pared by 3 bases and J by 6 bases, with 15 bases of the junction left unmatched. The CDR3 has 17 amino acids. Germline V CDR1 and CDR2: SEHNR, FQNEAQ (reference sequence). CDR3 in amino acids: CASSLKYLESGRQTQYF. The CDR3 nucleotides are TGTGCCAGCAGCTTGAAGTATCTCGAGAGCGGGAGACAGACCCAGTACTTC.

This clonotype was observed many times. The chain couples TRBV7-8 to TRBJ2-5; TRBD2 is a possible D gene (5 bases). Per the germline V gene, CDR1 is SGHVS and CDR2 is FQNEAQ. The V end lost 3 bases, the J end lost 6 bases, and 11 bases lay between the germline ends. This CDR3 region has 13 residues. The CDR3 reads CASSLNAGKTQYF. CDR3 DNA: TGTGCCAGCAGCTTGAATGCCGGGAAGACCCAGTACTTC.

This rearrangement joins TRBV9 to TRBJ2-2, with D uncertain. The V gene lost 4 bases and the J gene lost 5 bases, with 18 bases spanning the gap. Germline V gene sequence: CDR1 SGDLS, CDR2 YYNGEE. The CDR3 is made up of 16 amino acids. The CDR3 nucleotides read TGTGCCAGCAGCCTCTCACCGGGCGCCTTAACCGGGGAGCTGTTTTTT. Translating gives CASSLSPGALTGELFF.

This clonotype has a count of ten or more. This CDR3 is CSAPLGDQYF. The CDR3, as DNA: TGCAGTGCTCCTTTAGGGGACCAGTACTTC. The chain has TRBV20-1 and TRBJ2-5, with TRBD1 as a possible D gene (5 bases). V lost 5 bases and J lost 10, with 11 bases in between. CDR1 DFQATT and CDR2 SNEGSKA come from the germline V gene (reference sequence). The CDR3 has 10 amino acids.

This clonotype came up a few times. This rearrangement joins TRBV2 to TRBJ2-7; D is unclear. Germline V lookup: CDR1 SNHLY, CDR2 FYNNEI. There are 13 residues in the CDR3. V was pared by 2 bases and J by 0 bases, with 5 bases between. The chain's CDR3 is CASSERTSYEQYF. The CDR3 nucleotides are TGTGCCAGCAGTGAAAGGACCTCCTACGAGCAGTACTTC.